This T cell receptor beta chain was captured by sequencing in a study of blood T cell repertoires in COVID-19. Overall study context: Sources were T cells, B-cell-depleted T cells, or PBMCs; the material itself was cDNA or gDNA.

As handled by the study authors: Reference gene primer amplification in the assay estimated nucleated cell counts. Only in-frame clones appear in the TCRdb table, and some are missing; sequencing was by immunoSEQ multiplex PCR. That table furnishes V, J and clone size, whereas the DNA furnished D and trimming. The table shows more than 100,000 clones, with nearly 90% occurring only once. Enrolled during active infection, Seattle patients were then followed longitudinally. The clonotype comes from a woman aged 55-70 years with COVID-19, enrolled during active disease. Sequences were obtained from peripheral blood.

CDR3 sequence (DNA): TGTGCCAGCAGCCTACTCCAGCGGGGCGACGAGCAGTACTTC. This codes for CASSLLQRGDEQYF. This chain links TRBV6-5 with TRBJ2-7, with TRBD2 identical over 7 bases. Germline CDR1 is MNHEY and CDR2 is SVGAGI. The CDR3 spans 14 residues. V was pared by 6 bases and J by 5 bases, with 10 bases of the junction left unmatched.